This TCR beta chain was sequenced in a study of cytomegalovirus exposure and HLA in healthy donors. The PCR was carried out with 60 Vbeta primers and 13 Jbeta primers. Only in-frame clones appear in the TCRdb table, and some are missing; sequencing was by immunoSEQ multiplex PCR. The sample lists 100,000 to 150,000 clones, less than 80% occurring once. Donors had nominal health at sampling but likely had unrecorded immune exposures. Study outcomes and limitations: Later, TCR association rates were found to vary by HLA locus, highest for DRB1 and lowest for HLA-C. CMV serostatus stood as the only immune exposure information on hand.

This CDR3 is 15 amino acids long. CDR1 and CDR2 from the germline V gene are SGHAT and FQNNGV. The J segment lost 3 bases and the V segment lost 6 bases, leaving 9 bases of the junction unmatched. Notes on this clone: What it recognizes is unknown.

This clonotype originated in a man aged 35-49 years in good health and CMV-seropositive. Sequenced: PBMCs. The chain carries TRBV11-2 and TRBJ2-7; TRBD2 matches 9 bases. The CDR3 spells CASSAGTSIFYEQYF. The CDR3, as DNA: TGTGCCAGCAGTGCCGGGACTAGCATATTCTACGAGCAGTACTTC.